Here is one T cell receptor (beta chain) with its context. Its antigen is unidentified. With 10-nucleotide random UMIs included, cDNA was synthesized by 5'RACE. Every sequencing run produced over 160 million TCR-beta sequences, and the sequences from any one run covered 15-18 subjects. TCRdb independently ran MiXCR on the 5' RACE reads; one entry per CDR3 protein. Of around 50,000 distinct CDR3 sequences detected, about 23% appear once; the ten largest clones hold roughly 25%. Germline V gives CDR1 SGHDT, CDR2 YYEEEE. There are 11 residues in the CDR3. V shed 7 bases and J shed 1 base, with 5 bases lying between them. This sample stems from a study of neurological immune-mediated disorders. Points from the study as a whole: The greatest TCR clonal expansion appeared in HTLV-1-associated myelopathy and the smallest, falling below healthy controls, in multiple sclerosis. Across subjects, no CDR3 amino acid sequence appeared in expanded clones of more than one subject, a finding that suggested private repertoires in all groups.

V and J are TRBV5-6 and TRBJ1-1; D gene ambiguous. This TCR was sampled from a woman aged 70-85 years in good health. The material sequenced was PBMCs. The CDR3 reads CASAGNTEAFF. The CDR3 DNA sequence: TGTGCCAGCGCGGGGAACACTGAAGCTTTCTTT.